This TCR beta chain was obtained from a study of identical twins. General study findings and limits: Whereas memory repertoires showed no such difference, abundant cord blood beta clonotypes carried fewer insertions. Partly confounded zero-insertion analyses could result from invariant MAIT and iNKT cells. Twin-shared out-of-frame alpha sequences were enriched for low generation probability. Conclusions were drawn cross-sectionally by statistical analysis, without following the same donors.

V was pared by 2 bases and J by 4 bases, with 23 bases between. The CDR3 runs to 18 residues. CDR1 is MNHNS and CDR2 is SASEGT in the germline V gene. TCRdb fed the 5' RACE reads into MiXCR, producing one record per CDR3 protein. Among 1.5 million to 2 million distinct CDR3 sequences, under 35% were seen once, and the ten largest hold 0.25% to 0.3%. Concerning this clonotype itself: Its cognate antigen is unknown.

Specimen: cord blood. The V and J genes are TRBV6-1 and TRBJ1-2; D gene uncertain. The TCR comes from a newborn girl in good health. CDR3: CASSESSGTLPPSYGYTF. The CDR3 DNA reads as TGTGCCAGCAGTGAATCCAGTGGCACTCTTCCCCCCTCCTATGGCTACACCTTC.